The 14 T cell receptor beta chains in this list originate from one sample, sequenced in a study of vaccination effects on CD4 cells after COVID-19. Sequencing used immunoSEQ multiplex PCR; TCRdb keeps in-frame clones, though not all of them. Of 30,000 or so clones listed, around four fifths are singletons. Expansion with viral peptide pools was applied to antigen-specific CD4+ T cells by the ViraFEST assay prior to sequencing. It was after approximately 11 days of culture that CD4+ T cells were isolated. The cohort was immunized with two doses of either the BNT162b2 or mRNA-1273 vaccine. These receptors have no identified antigens. The sequenced sample was CD4+ T cells from PBMCs cultured with HCoV-NL63 spike peptides, obtained after COVID-19 vaccination. The receptors come from a human donor who received a COVID-19 vaccine.

This clone showed up just once. The J gene is TRBJ2-3, the V gene TRBV14, with unresolved D. V shed 0 bases and J shed 10 bases, with 11 bases lying between them. This CDR3 spans 13 amino acids. Germline loops: CDR1 SGHDN, CDR2 FVKESK. The CDR3 DNA reads as TGTGCCAGCAGCCAAGAGGTTCGAACGGCGCAGTATTTT. The encoded protein is CASSQEVRTAQYF. The full variable domain, its missing parts supplied by reference TRBV14 and TRBJ2-3, is EAGVTQFPSHSVIEKGQTVTLRCDPISGHDNLYWYRRVMGKEIKFLLHFVKESKQDESGMPNNRFLAERTGGTYSTLKVQPAELEDSGVYFCASSQEVRTAQYFGPGTRLTVL.

The CDR3, as DNA: TGCGCCAGCAGCCTCAAGCTGGGGGACACTGAAGCTTTCTTT. Its translation is CASSLKLGDTEAFF. The V gene is TRBV4-1, the J gene TRBJ1-1, with D possibly TRBD1 on 5 matching bases. V was shortened by 4 bases and J by 3 bases, with 12 bases between the two germline ends. Germline-derived CDR1 and CDR2 are MGHRA and YSYEKL. CDR3 length equals 14 residues.

The gene calls are TRBV6-5 and TRBJ1-4; D gene uncertain. V was trimmed by 2 bases and J by 2 bases, leaving 9 bases between them. Looked up from germline, CDR1 is MNHEY and CDR2 is SVGAGI. The CDR3 spans 15 residues. DNA of the CDR3: TGTGCCAGCAGTTACCCCGGGAGGACTAATGAAAAACTGTTTTTT. Its translation is CASSYPGRTNEKLFF.

V and J are TRBV19 and TRBJ2-3; 9 bases match TRBD2. V lost 1 base and J lost 1; bases outside the gene matches: 0. This CDR3 region has 15 residues. The V gene's germline CDR1 is LNHDA and CDR2 SQIVND (reference sequence). CDR3 protein: CASSIGGRGTDTQYF. In DNA, the CDR3 is TGTGCCAGTAGTATAGGCGGGAGGGGCACAGATACGCAGTATTTT.

In its sample, this clone was seen a few times. The gene calls are TRBV5-1 and TRBJ1-5; 9 positions match TRBD1. V shed 0 bases, J shed 2 bases, and the junction held 0 bases outside the gene matches. The CDR3 totals 15 residues. Looked up from germline, CDR1 is SGHRS and CDR2 is YFSETQ. In nucleotides, the CDR3 is TGCGCCAGCAGCTTGGGACAGGGGGGCAATCAGCCCCAGCATTTT. Translating it yields CASSLGQGGNQPQHF.

The chain employs TRBV19 and TRBJ1-2, with D hard to call. Trimming stripped 3 bases from V and 4 bases from J, with 15 bases between. The CDR3 spans 15 residues. CDR1 and CDR2 (germline): LNHDA, SQIVND (reference sequence). The CDR3 DNA sequence: TGTGCCAGTAGTATGGGGATCAACTACGCCTATGGCTACACCTTC. Its translation is CASSMGINYAYGYTF.

This chain uses TRBV12-3 or TRBV12-4 with TRBJ2-5, with D possibly being TRBD1 or TRBD2 (6 bases each). The V and J ends lost 8 bases and 5 bases respectively, with 12 bases between them. The CDR3 is 12 amino acids. This CDR3 is CASGGRQETQYF. The CDR3 nucleotides are TGTGCCAGCGGGGGGCGCCAGGAGACCCAGTACTTC.

The V call is TRBV2, the J call TRBJ1-6, with TRBD1 matching 7 bases. Trimming took 8 bases from V and 9 from J; bases not matched to a gene: 10. The CDR3 totals 14 residues. Germline V lookup: CDR1 SNHLY, CDR2 FYNNEI. CDR3 protein: CASSSDRAGSPLHF. CDR3 nucleotide sequence: TGTGCCAGCTCGAGTGACAGGGCCGGTTCACCCCTCCACTTT.

V is TRBV14 and J is TRBJ2-6; D gene ambiguous. CDR3 length: 15 amino acids. Trimming took off 0 bases at V and 4 bases at J, with 7 bases between the two ends. Germline V lookup: CDR1 SGHDN, CDR2 FVKESK. In nucleotides, the CDR3 is TGTGCCAGCAGCCAAGATGGAACCGGGGCCAACGTCCTGACTTTC. This encodes CASSQDGTGANVLTF.

This clone has a handful of counts. This chain joins TRBV29-1 and TRBJ1-1, with D possibly matching TRBD1 (5 bases). From germline, CDR1 is SQVTM and CDR2 ANQGSEA. The V end was cut by 6 bases, the J end by 5 bases, with 16 bases between. CDR3 length: 13 residues. The chain's CDR3 is CSVGYSGGTEAFF. The CDR3 nucleotides read TGCAGCGTCGGGTATTCGGGGGGGACTGAAGCTTTCTTT.

The chain links TRBV4-1 to TRBJ2-5; 8 nucleotides match TRBD2. This CDR3 has 15 residues. V was clipped by 1 base and J by 5 bases; unmatched bases: 6. Germline V gene sequence: CDR1 MGHRA, CDR2 YSYEKL. The CDR3: CASSQVAGGAETQYF. The CDR3 nucleotides read TGCGCCAGCAGCCAAGTGGCGGGGGGCGCCGAGACCCAGTACTTC.

The CDR3 sequence: CAWTGQSNQPQHF. The CDR3 DNA sequence: TGTGCCTGGACGGGACAGAGCAATCAGCCCCAGCATTTT. V gene TRBV30 combines with J gene TRBJ1-5, with 7 bases identical to TRBD1. The CDR3 is 13 residues long. J lost 1 base, V lost 4 bases, and 1 base had no gene match. The germline gives CDR1 GTSNPN, CDR2 SVGIG (reference sequence).

This rearrangement joins TRBV20-1 to TRBJ1-3; D is unclear. V lost 3 bases, J lost 7 bases, and 10 bases lay in between. This CDR3 spans 12 amino acids. Germline V CDR1 and CDR2: DFQATT, SNEGSKA (reference sequence). DNA of the CDR3: TGCAGTGCTAGTGACGGTAGGAACACCATATATTTT. Its protein product is CSASDGRNTIYF.

The CDR3 bases are TGCGCCAGCAGCCCGGGACAGGGAGGGACATCCGGCTACACCTTC. This translates into CASSPGQGGTSGYTF. J is TRBJ1-2 and V is TRBV5-1; 9 nucleotides align to TRBD1. The germline gives CDR1 SGHRS, CDR2 YFSETQ. After removal of 4 bases from V and 8 bases from J, the junction contained 12 bases not matched to a gene. This CDR3 has 15 residues.